This is a list of T cell receptor beta chains from one sample in a study of blood T cell repertoires in COVID-19. Here immunoSEQ multiplex PCR was the method, and the copy in TCRdb shows in-frame clones only, minus some. The sample has about 340,000 clones, approximately 86% seen once; the top ten hold roughly 6.6%. The material sequenced was peripheral blood. The receptors originated from a woman aged 55-70 years with COVID-19, enrolled during active disease. The CDR3 runs from the conserved cysteine through the conserved F or W. D genes are given only for firm matches. The listing skips clone size in some rows; elsewhere it reads once, few, many or a size class.

TRBV5-1	TRBJ2-3	-	-	CASSFLADTQYF	TGCGCCAGCAGCTTCCTAGCGGATACGCAGTATTTT
TRBV18	TRBJ1-1	-	-	CASTPGGRVKTEAFF	TGTGCCAGCACCCCGGGGGGTAGGGTTAAAACTGAAGCTTTCTTT
TRBV7-9	TRBJ2-7	-	-	CASSFQQGHEQYF	TGTGCCAGCAGCTTCCAACAGGGCCACGAGCAGTACTTC
TRBV2	TRBJ1-2	TRBD1	few	CASSPRQGDGYTF	TGTGCCAGCAGTCCCCGACAGGGAGATGGCTACACCTTC
TRBV11-3	TRBJ1-6	TRBD1	-	CASSQGQGSSYNSPLHF	TGTGCCAGCAGCCAGGGACAGGGGAGCTCCTATAATTCACCCCTCCACTTT
TRBV27	TRBJ2-6	TRBD1	-	CASSPSTGPESFSGANVLTF	TGTGCCAGCAGTCCCTCGACAGGGCCTGAATCGTTCTCTGGGGCCAACGTCCTGACTTTC
TRBV7-6	TRBJ2-7	TRBD2	few	CASSSGLAPYEQYF	TGTGCCAGCAGCTCGGGACTAGCGCCCTACGAGCAGTACTTC
TRBV18	TRBJ2-7	TRBD1	-	CASSPMGQGSSEQYF	TGTGCCAGCTCACCAATGGGACAGGGATCTTCCGAGCAGTACTTC
TRBV5-4	TRBJ2-2	TRBD2	-	CASSPAGGHTGELFF	TGTGCCAGCAGCCCAGCGGGGGGACACACCGGGGAGCTGTTTTTT
TRBV5-1	TRBJ1-1	TRBD1	-	CASSLAGQAQGMAFF	TGCGCCAGCAGCTTGGCTGGACAGGCCCAGGGGATGGCTTTCTTT
TRBV5-4	TRBJ2-6	TRBD2	-	CASISGGDSSGANVLTF	TGTGCCAGCATCAGCGGGGGAGATAGCTCTGGGGCCAACGTCCTGACTTTC
TRBV18	TRBJ2-5	TRBD2	-	CASSPPGRGEQETQYF	TGTGCCAGCTCACCACCCGGACGGGGGGAACAAGAGACCCAGTACTTC
TRBV6-5	TRBJ1-1	TRBD1	-	CASSDRGDTEAFF	TGTGCCAGCAGCGACAGGGGAGACACTGAAGCTTTCTTT
TRBV11-2	TRBJ2-1	-	-	CASSQGLLSGEQFF	TGTGCCAGCAGCCAGGGTCTTCTTTCGGGTGAGCAGTTCTTC
TRBV7-9	TRBJ2-4	TRBD1	few	CASSERQGASLDIQYF	TGTGCCAGCAGCGAACGACAGGGGGCATCCCTGGACATTCAGTACTTC
TRBV5-1	TRBJ2-7	TRBD2	-	CASSLTAGGEQYF	TGCGCCAGCAGCTTGACAGCCGGGGGGGAGCAGTACTTC
TRBV7-9	TRBJ1-2	-	-	CASSYDRPYGYTF	TGTGCCAGCAGCTATGACAGACCCTATGGCTACACCTTC
TRBV29-1	TRBJ2-2	-	-	CSVERGRTNTGELFF	TGCAGCGTTGAGCGGGGGCGAACGAACACCGGGGAGCTGTTTTTT
TRBV7-2	TRBJ1-2	TRBD1	-	CASSLDLEAGGYGYTF	TGTGCCAGCAGCTTAGACTTAGAGGCAGGGGGCTATGGCTACACCTTC
TRBV11-3	TRBJ1-3	-	few	CASSLDFSGNTIYF	TGTGCCAGCAGCTTAGACTTCTCTGGAAACACCATATATTTT
TRBV19	TRBJ1-5	-	-	CASSIVQGPEQPQHF	TGTGCCAGTAGTATAGTCCAGGGGCCGGAGCAGCCCCAGCATTTT
TRBV4-2	TRBJ2-1	-	-	CASSQGLVGRAYNEQFF	TGTGCCAGCAGCCAGGGTCTGGTCGGTCGGGCCTACAATGAGCAGTTCTTC
TRBV6-2/TRBV6-3	TRBJ1-4	-	-	CASSYPDTATNEKLFF	TGTGCCAGCAGTTACCCTGACACCGCAACTAATGAAAAACTGTTTTTT
TRBV19	TRBJ1-2	-	-	CASSTVTGSRTGYTF	TGTGCCAGTAGTACCGTAACAGGGTCCCGTACTGGCTACACCTTC
TRBV10-3	TRBJ2-7	-	-	CAISDSNQARGEQYF	TGTGCCATCAGTGACTCCAACCAAGCTCGGGGGGAGCAGTACTTC
TRBV18	TRBJ1-2	-	-	CASSPLGDGANYGYTF	TGTGCCAGCTCACCACTCGGCGACGGAGCTAACTATGGCTACACCTTC
TRBV5-4	TRBJ2-7	TRBD1	-	CASSFNRGHSSEQYF	TGTGCCAGCAGCTTCAACAGGGGTCATTCGAGCGAGCAGTACTTC
TRBV7-6	TRBJ1-2	-	-	CASSLDAGLIYGYTF	TGTGCCAGCAGCTTAGACGCGGGGCTTATTTATGGCTACACCTTC
TRBV2	TRBJ1-5	TRBD1	-	CASSEGTGHQPQHF	TGTGCCAGCAGTGAAGGGACAGGGCATCAGCCCCAGCATTTT
TRBV19	TRBJ2-2	TRBD1	-	CASSLAPGQHTGELFF	TGTGCCAGTAGTCTCGCGCCGGGACAGCACACCGGGGAGCTGTTTTTT
TRBV11-3	TRBJ2-7	-	-	CASSLWETGIEQYF	TGTGCCAGCAGTCTTTGGGAGACAGGTATCGAGCAGTACTTC
TRBV29-1	TRBJ1-1	-	-	CSVDVTYFTEAFF	TGCAGCGTTGACGTAACTTACTTCACTGAAGCTTTCTTT
TRBV18	TRBJ1-5	-	-	CASSPRSGHQPQHF	TGTGCCAGCTCACCACGGAGCGGACATCAGCCCCAGCATTTT
TRBV19	TRBJ1-6	TRBD1	few	CASSVRQGEISPLHF	TGTGCCAGTAGTGTTCGACAGGGGGAGATTTCACCCCTCCACTTT
TRBV4-1	TRBJ1-1	-	-	CASSQEAGARTEAFF	TGCGCCAGCAGCCAAGAGGCAGGGGCGAGGACTGAAGCTTTCTTT
TRBV9	TRBJ2-1	TRBD2	once	CASSLLAGSPAEQFF	TGTGCCAGCAGCTTATTAGCGGGGTCCCCGGCGGAGCAGTTCTTC
TRBV19	TRBJ1-1	-	-	CASYRGNTEAFF	TGTGCCAGCTACCGAGGCAACACTGAAGCTTTCTTT
TRBV6-5	TRBJ1-2	-	once	CAGSPGVLYGYTF	TGTGCCGGGTCACCAGGGGTCCTCTATGGCTACACCTTC
TRBV5-6	TRBJ1-1	TRBD1	few	CASSSTGGAGTEAFF	TGTGCCAGCAGCAGCACAGGGGGCGCGGGGACTGAAGCTTTCTTT
TRBV2	TRBJ1-1	-	-	CASSERHWNTEAFF	TGTGCCAGCAGTGAACGACACTGGAACACTGAAGCTTTCTTT
TRBV19	TRBJ2-2	TRBD2	-	CASSPTSGAFGGELFF	TGTGCCAGTAGCCCGACTAGCGGGGCCTTCGGCGGGGAGCTGTTTTTT
TRBV6-5	TRBJ1-1	-	-	CASCPGGARTEAFF	TGTGCCAGCTGCCCGGGGGGGGCCCGCACTGAAGCTTTCTTT
TRBV30	TRBJ2-7	TRBD1	-	CAWSAKGASGQYF	TGTGCCTGGAGTGCTAAGGGGGCATCGGGGCAGTACTTC
TRBV27	TRBJ1-6	TRBD1	-	CASSSRRWGQGAWSAGSPLHF	TGTGCCAGCAGTTCCCGTAGGTGGGGGCAGGGGGCCTGGTCTGCAGGTTCACCCCTCCACTTT
TRBV27	TRBJ2-7	-	-	CASSLRRDKGRGSYEQYF	TGTGCCAGCAGTTTACGCCGGGACAAGGGTCGGGGATCCTACGAGCAGTACTTC
TRBV6-5	TRBJ2-7	TRBD1	-	CASSYLTGAYEQYF	TGTGCCAGCAGTTACTTAACAGGGGCCTACGAGCAGTACTTC